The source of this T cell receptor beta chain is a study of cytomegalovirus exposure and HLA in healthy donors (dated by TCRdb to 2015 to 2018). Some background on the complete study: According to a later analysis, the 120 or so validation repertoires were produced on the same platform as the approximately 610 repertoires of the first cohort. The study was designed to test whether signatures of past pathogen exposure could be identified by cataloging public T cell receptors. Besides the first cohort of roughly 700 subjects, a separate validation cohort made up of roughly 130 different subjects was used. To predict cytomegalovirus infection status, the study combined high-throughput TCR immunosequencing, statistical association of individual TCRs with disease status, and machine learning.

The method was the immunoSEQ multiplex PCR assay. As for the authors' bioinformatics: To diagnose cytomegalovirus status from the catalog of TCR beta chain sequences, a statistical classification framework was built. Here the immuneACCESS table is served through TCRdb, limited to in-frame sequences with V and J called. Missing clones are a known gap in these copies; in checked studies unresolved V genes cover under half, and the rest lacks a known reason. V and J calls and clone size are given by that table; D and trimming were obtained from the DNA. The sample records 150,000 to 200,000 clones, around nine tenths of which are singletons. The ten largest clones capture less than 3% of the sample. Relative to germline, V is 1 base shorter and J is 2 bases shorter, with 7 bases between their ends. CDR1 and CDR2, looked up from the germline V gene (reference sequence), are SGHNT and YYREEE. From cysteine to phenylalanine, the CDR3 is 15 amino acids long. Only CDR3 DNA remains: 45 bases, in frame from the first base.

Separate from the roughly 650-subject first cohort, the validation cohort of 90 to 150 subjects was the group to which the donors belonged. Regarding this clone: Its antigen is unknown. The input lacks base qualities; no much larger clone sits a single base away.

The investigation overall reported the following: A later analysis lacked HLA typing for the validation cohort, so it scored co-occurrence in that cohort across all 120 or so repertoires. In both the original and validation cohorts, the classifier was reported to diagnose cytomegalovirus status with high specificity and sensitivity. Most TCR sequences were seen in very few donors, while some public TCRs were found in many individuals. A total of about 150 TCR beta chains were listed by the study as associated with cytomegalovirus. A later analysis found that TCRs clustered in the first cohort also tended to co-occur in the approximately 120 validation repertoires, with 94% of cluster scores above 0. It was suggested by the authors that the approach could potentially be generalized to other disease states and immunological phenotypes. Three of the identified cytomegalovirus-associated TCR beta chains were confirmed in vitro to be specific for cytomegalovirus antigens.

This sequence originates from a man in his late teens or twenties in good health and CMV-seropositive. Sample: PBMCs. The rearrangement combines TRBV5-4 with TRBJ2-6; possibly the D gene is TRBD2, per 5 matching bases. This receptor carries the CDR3 CASSLHGTGANVLTF. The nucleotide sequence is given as TGTGCCAGCAGCTTGCACGGGACTGGGGCCAACGTCCTGACTTTC. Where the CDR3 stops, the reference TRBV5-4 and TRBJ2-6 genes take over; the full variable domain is ETGVTQSPTHLIKTRGQQVTLRCSSQSGHNTVSWYQQALGQGPQFIFQYYREEENGRGNFPPRFSGLQFPNYSSELNVNALELDDSALYLCASSLHGTGANVLTFGAGSRLTVL.